The 30 T cell receptor beta chains below come from one sample, sequenced in a study of blood T cell repertoires in COVID-19. Clones were read by immunoSEQ multiplex PCR, and TCRdb kept only the in-frame ones, dropping some. The table shows about 170,000 clones, with roughly 70% occurring only once. Sequencing was carried out using peripheral blood. These receptors were taken from a woman of 80 years or more with acute or convalescent COVID-19.

V usage is TRBV3-1 (or the pseudogene TRBV3-2) and J usage is TRBJ1-2; weak D call: TRBD1 (6 bases). The V gene lost 4 bases and the J gene lost 4 bases, with 25 bases spanning the gap. Germline lookup yields CDR1 LGHDT and CDR2 YNNKEL (reference sequence). The CDR3 has 18 residues. CDR3 nucleotides: TGTGCCAGCAGCCTTCAGAGTCACGACAGGCCGGTGGGCTATGGCTACACCTTC. The encoded protein is CASSLQSHDRPVGYGYTF.

J is TRBJ2-7 and V is TRBV5-8; 8 bases are shared with TRBD1. The CDR3 runs 14 residues. Germline V gene lookup returns CDR1 SGHTS and CDR2 YDEGEE. The ends lost 1 base at V and 3 bases at J; junction bases unmatched: 3. CDR3: CASSLWGQVYEQYF. CDR3 DNA: TGTGCCAGCAGCTTGTGGGGACAGGTCTACGAGCAGTACTTC.

This chain joins TRBV21-1 and TRBJ2-1; the DNA was not used to check the table's D call, TRBD2. TRBV21-1 is an annotated pseudogene. The CDR3 runs to 20 residues. DNA of the CDR3: TGTGCCAGCAGCACTCCCCAGGGGCAGTTTCTAGCGGGAGGGCCAAATGAGCAGTTCTTC. Translated, it gives CASSTPQGQFLAGGPNEQFF.

The chain carries TRBV28 and TRBJ2-1; unclear D gene. Germline CDR1 reads MDHEN; CDR2 reads SYDVKM. This CDR3 contains 11 residues. V was pared by 7 bases and J by 3 bases, with 4 bases between. As DNA, the CDR3 is TGTGCCAGCACGTACTACAATGAGCAGTTCTTC. Amino acids: CASTYYNEQFF.

Only one count was recorded for this clone. This chain uses TRBV28 with TRBJ1-6, with D possibly being TRBD1 (5 bases). The CDR3 covers 15 residues. Trimming stripped 4 bases from V and 7 bases from J, with 14 bases between. The germline V gene has CDR1 MDHEN and CDR2 SYDVKM. CDR3 loop: CASSSVGEGNSPLHF. The CDR3 DNA is TGTGCCAGCAGTTCGGTGGGGGAGGGAAATTCACCCCTCCACTTT.

The chain links TRBV4-1 to TRBJ2-7; perhaps TRBD2 as D (6 bases). CDR3 length: 18 residues. Trimming removed 1 base from V and 0 bases from J, with 19 bases in between. Germline assignment: CDR1 MGHRA and CDR2 YSYEKL. Here the CDR3 reads CASSQVPLLRGSSYEQYF. The CDR3 region has the DNA TGCGCCAGCAGCCAAGTACCCCTGCTACGGGGGAGCTCCTACGAGCAGTACTTC.

V usage is TRBV5-6 and J usage is TRBJ2-3; TRBD2 matches at 8 bases. Trimming removed 2 bases from V and 6 bases from J; junction bases left unmatched: 14. Looked up from germline, CDR1 is SGHDT and CDR2 is YYEEEE. The CDR3 sequence is 17 residues long. CDR3 loop: CASSFKKTSEGWDTQYF. CDR3 sequence (DNA): TGTGCCAGCAGCTTTAAAAAGACTAGCGAGGGGTGGGATACGCAGTATTTT.

This clone appeared a single time. This sequence joins TRBV28 and TRBJ1-5; no reliable D call. The CDR3 loop spans 13 amino acids. V was shortened by 8 bases and J by 0 bases, with 8 bases between the two germline ends. CDR1 is MDHEN, CDR2 SYDVKM, per germline. This chain's CDR3 is CASSLASNQPQHF. The CDR3 DNA follows: TGTGCCAGCTCTTTGGCTAGCAATCAGCCCCAGCATTTT.

The table lists this clone with many counts. The J gene is TRBJ1-3, the V gene TRBV5-1; 7 nucleotides agree with TRBD1. This CDR3 contains 14 residues. In germline, CDR1 is SGHRS, CDR2 YFSETQ. The J segment lost 2 bases and the V segment lost 4 bases, leaving 3 bases of the junction unmatched. CDR3 region: CASSEGTAGNTIYF. The CDR3 nucleotides are TGCGCCAGCAGCGAGGGGACAGCTGGAAACACCATATATTTT.

The chain links TRBV29-1 to TRBJ1-4; 8 nucleotides align to TRBD1. With V trimmed by 7 bases and J by 7 bases, 5 bases remained unmatched. Germline V gene lookup returns CDR1 SQVTM and CDR2 ANQGSEA. The CDR3 contains 12 residues. DNA of the CDR3: TGCAGCGGGGGACAGGACGGTGAAAAACTGTTTTTT. This sequence encodes CSGGQDGEKLFF. Supplemented by reference TRBV29-1 and TRBJ1-4, the full variable domain reads SAVISQKPSRDICQRGTSLTIQCQVDSQVTMMFWYRQQPGQSLTLIATANQGSEATYESGFVIDKFPISRPNLTFSTLTVSNMSPEDSSIYLCSGGQDGEKLFFGSGTQLSVL.

The table lists this clone with a count of one. V usage is TRBV27 and J usage is TRBJ2-7; D is uncertain. This CDR3 contains 14 residues. V was shortened by 2 bases and J by 1 base, with 9 bases between the two germline ends. The germline CDR1 and CDR2 sequences are MNHEY and SMNVEV (reference sequence). CDR3 loop: CASSLQAHSYEQYF. CDR3 DNA sequence: TGTGCCAGCAGTTTACAAGCGCATTCCTACGAGCAGTACTTC.

In this sample, this clone turned up a few times. The chain employs TRBV9 and TRBJ1-3; D gene ambiguous. The germline CDR1 and CDR2 sequences are SGDLS and YYNGEE. The length of the CDR3 is 17 residues. With 0 bases removed from V and 0 bases from J, the gap between germline ends came to 13 bases. CDR3 residues: CASSVDPHLSSGNTIYF. CDR3 in DNA: TGTGCCAGCAGCGTAGATCCCCATTTGAGCTCTGGAAACACCATATATTTT. The full variable domain, its missing parts supplied by reference TRBV9 and TRBJ1-3, is DSGVTQTPKHLITATGQRVTLRCSPRSGDLSVYWYQQSLDQGLQFLIQYYNGEERAKGNILERFSAQQFPDLHSELNLSSLELGDSALYFCASSVDPHLSSGNTIYFGEGSWLTVV.

The rearrangement joins TRBV7-6 to TRBJ1-4, with 8 bases identical to TRBD1. The germline CDR1 and CDR2 sequences are SGHVS and FNYEAQ. V shed 6 bases, J shed 5 bases, and the junction held 5 bases outside the gene matches. The CDR3 is 14 residues long. CDR3 sequence reads: CASSLGQENEKLFF. As DNA, the CDR3 is TGTGCCAGCAGTTTGGGACAGGAGAATGAAAAACTGTTTTTT.

The chain combines TRBV7-2 with TRBJ1-4; D is perhaps TRBD1 (6 bases). The CDR3 length is 14 residues. The V and J ends lost 6 bases and 5 bases respectively, with 13 bases between them. Germline V lookup: CDR1 SGHTA, CDR2 FQGNSA. The CDR3 DNA sequence: TGTGCCAGCAGACTGGGACAAACCAATGAAAAACTGTTTTTT. Its protein product is CASRLGQTNEKLFF.

The chain joins TRBV28 to TRBJ1-5, with 9 bases lining up with TRBD1. V shed 7 bases and J 5 bases; nucleotides not matched to a gene: 12. CDR1 is MDHEN and CDR2 is SYDVKM in the germline V gene. This CDR3 spans 16 amino acids. The CDR3 spells CASTKGGQGVDQPQHF. CDR3 nucleotides: TGTGCCAGCACCAAGGGGGGACAGGGAGTGGATCAGCCCCAGCATTTT. Variable domain in full (rest from reference TRBV28 and TRBJ1-5): DVKVTQSSRYLVKRTGEKVFLECVQDMDHENMFWYRQDPGLGLRLIYFSYDVKMKEKGDIPEGYSVSREKKERFSLILESASTNQTSMYLCASTKGGQGVDQPQHFGDGTRLSIL.

The rearrangement uses TRBV19 and TRBJ2-5; 7 nucleotides match TRBD1. CDR1 LNHDA and CDR2 SQIVND come from the germline V gene (reference sequence). The CDR3 runs 13 residues. V shed 5 bases, J shed 5 bases, and the junction held 5 bases outside the gene matches. As DNA, the CDR3 is TGTGCCAGTAGTGAGGGGGCGAGGGAGACCCAGTACTTC. Its translation: CASSEGARETQYF.

This clone was recorded once. V is TRBV2 and J is TRBJ2-3; D unclear. Germline-derived CDR1 and CDR2 are SNHLY and FYNNEI. The CDR3 runs 13 residues. The germline V and J ends were trimmed by 5 bases and 5 bases, with 11 bases remaining between them. The DNA for the CDR3 is TGTGCCAGCAGTTGGGCTACTGGAGATACGCAGTATTTT. Translating it yields CASSWATGDTQYF.

The CDR3 loop is CASSPPAANYGYTF. The CDR3 DNA reads TGCGCCAGCAGCCCACCCGCGGCTAACTATGGCTACACCTTC. The genes are TRBV4-1 and TRBJ1-2; D gene unclear. The V gene's germline CDR1 is MGHRA and CDR2 YSYEKL. V was shortened by 4 bases and J by 0 bases, with 9 bases between the two germline ends. The CDR3 spans 14 residues.

The chain combines TRBV14 with TRBJ2-7; no clear D. Trimming removed 0 bases from V and 3 bases from J, with 9 bases in between. Germline loops: CDR1 SGHDN, CDR2 FVKESK. CDR3 length equals 14 residues. The CDR3 is CASSQDLGVYEQYF. In DNA, the CDR3 is TGTGCCAGCAGCCAAGATCTCGGAGTCTACGAGCAGTACTTC.

This clone turned up a few times. V gene TRBV18 combines with J gene TRBJ2-7, with D perhaps TRBD1 (5 bases). CDR1 KGHSH and CDR2 LQKENI come from the germline V gene. The length of the CDR3 is 15 residues. Trimming cost V 3 bases and J 6 bases, with 18 bases left between them. The CDR3 nucleotides are TGTGCCAGCTCACCTACCCCCCAGGGCTCTCTCGAGCAGTACTTC. Its protein is CASSPTPQGSLEQYF.

The V gene is TRBV19, the J gene TRBJ2-5; 15 nucleotides match TRBD2. V lost 4 bases and J lost 5; bases outside the gene matches: 8. CDR3 size: 17 residues. Germline CDR1 is LNHDA and CDR2 is SQIVND (reference sequence). The CDR3 nucleotides read TGTGCCAGTAGTAAGAATGGACTAGCGGGAGGGATGGAGACCCAGTACTTC. Translation gives CASSKNGLAGGMETQYF.

The chain joins TRBV24-1 to TRBJ2-2; 8 positions agree with TRBD1. Looked up from germline, CDR1 is KGHDR and CDR2 is SFDVKD. V trimming: 3 bases; J trimming: 5 bases; junction bases outside the gene matches: 4. The CDR3 length is 15 residues. Here the CDR3 reads CATSDRTGTTGELFF. The CDR3 nucleotides are TGTGCCACCAGTGATCGGACAGGGACGACCGGGGAGCTGTTTTTT.

The chain carries TRBV29-1 and TRBJ2-1; perhaps TRBD2 as D (6 bases). V lost 3 bases to trimming and J lost 2 bases, with 17 bases between them. The CDR3 spans 16 residues. Germline CDR1 reads SQVTM; CDR2 reads ANQGSEA. CDR3 sequence (DNA): TGCAGCGTTGACGGACTAATGGAAGGCACCTACAATGAGCAGTTCTTC. It yields the protein CSVDGLMEGTYNEQFF.

CDR3 region: CATSGSGGTSYNEQFF. CDR3 DNA: TGTGCCACCAGTGGGTCCGGAGGGACCTCCTACAATGAGCAGTTCTTC. This chain connects TRBV24-1 to TRBJ2-1; tentative D call: TRBD2 (6 bases). Germline V lookup: CDR1 KGHDR, CDR2 SFDVKD. The CDR3 has 16 amino acids. The ends were cut back, 5 bases at V and 0 bases at J, with 13 bases in the middle.

The gene calls are TRBV6-2 or TRBV6-3 and TRBJ2-1; 7 bases align to TRBD2. The V segment lost 6 bases and the J segment 6 bases; nucleotides outside the gene matches: 14. CDR1 MNHEY and CDR2 SVGEGT come from the germline V gene. The CDR3 consists of 16 residues. The CDR3 loop reads CASSRAGGGRANEQFF. The CDR3 region has the DNA TGTGCCAGCAGCCGCGCTGGGGGGGGGAGGGCCAATGAGCAGTTCTTC.

This clone has just a few counts. The gene calls are TRBV11-2 and TRBJ2-7; 10 bases match TRBD2. Looked up from germline, CDR1 is SGHAT and CDR2 is FQNNGV. V lost 3 bases to trimming and J lost 2 bases; unmatched junction nucleotides: 4. The CDR3 consists of 15 residues. The CDR3 DNA follows: TGTGCCAGCAGCTTTCAAGCGGGAGGGCCCTACGAGCAGTACTTC. As protein: CASSFQAGGPYEQYF.

This sequence joins TRBV4-2 and TRBJ1-5, with 9 bases matching TRBD1. Per germline, CDR1 LGHNA and CDR2 YNFKEQ. There are 16 residues in the CDR3. V gave up 1 base and J gave up 2 bases; unmatched junction bases: 3. The CDR3 sequence is CASSQGGTGRNQPQHF. CDR3 in DNA: TGTGCCAGCAGCCAAGGGGGGACAGGGCGCAATCAGCCCCAGCATTTT.

CDR3 protein: CASSGTSGTGELFF. As DNA, the CDR3 is TGTGCCAGCAGCGGGACTAGCGGGACCGGGGAGCTGTTTTTT. The chain links TRBV7-3 to TRBJ2-2; the match to TRBD2 covers 12 bases. Germline CDR1 SGHTA, CDR2 FQGTGA. V lost 5 bases to trimming and J lost 5 bases; unmatched junction nucleotides: 0. The CDR3 totals 14 residues. Full variable domain (missing parts from reference TRBV7-3 and TRBJ2-2): GAGVSQTPSNKVTEKGKYVELRCDPISGHTALYWYRQSLGQGPEFLIYFQGTGAADDSGLPNDRFFAVRPEGSVSTLKIQRTERGDSAVYLCASSGTSGTGELFFGEGSRLTVL.

The gene calls are TRBV5-1 and TRBJ1-5, with TRBD1 matching over 9 bases. Per germline, CDR1 SGHRS and CDR2 YFSETQ. The CDR3 spans 15 residues. V shed 3 bases, J shed 7 bases, and the junction held 8 bases outside the gene matches. CDR3 nucleotide sequence: TGCGCCAGCAGCTCCGGACAGGGGAGAGACCAGCCCCAGCATTTT. This encodes CASSSGQGRDQPQHF.

The sample holds a few counts of this clone. V gene TRBV19 combines with J gene TRBJ2-2; 11 bases map to TRBD2. With 3 bases clipped from V and 7 bases from J, the junction kept 4 bases outside the gene matches. Germline V lookup: CDR1 LNHDA, CDR2 SQIVND (reference sequence). The CDR3 runs to 15 residues. CDR3 DNA sequence: TGTGCCAGTAGTATGACTAGCGGGGCGGTCGGGGAGCTGTTTTTT. It is translated as CASSMTSGAVGELFF.